This T cell receptor (beta chain) was captured in a study of cytomegalovirus exposure and HLA in healthy donors. As concerns this clone: Its antigen is unknown.

Vbeta (60) and Jbeta (13) primers were used in the PCR. Sequenced by immunoSEQ multiplex PCR; TCRdb stores in-frame clones only, minus some. There are about 130,000 clones in the sample; 81% occur only once, and 0.7% lies in the top ten. Study observations and caveats: Rarity marked most TCR sequences, yet some public TCRs occurred in many donors. Presence/absence analyses assumed roughly uniform sequencing depth across donors, which may not hold.

Germline V lookup: CDR1 SNHLY, CDR2 FYNNEI. The CDR3 totals 12 residues. V lost 9 bases and J lost 6; bases outside the gene matches: 3. J is TRBJ2-7 and V is TRBV2; 12 positions match TRBD1. The source is a man between 18 and 29 years old in good health and CMV-seronegative. The sample consisted of PBMCs. The CDR3 DNA reads as TGTGCCAGAAGGGACAGGGGGCTCGAGCAGTACTTC. Protein: CARRDRGLEQYF.